Listed here are 2 T cell receptor beta chains from one sample, sequenced in a study of cytomegalovirus exposure and HLA in healthy donors. It was with 60 Vbeta and 13 Jbeta primers that the PCR ran. Some clones are missing from TCRdb's copy, which holds only in-frame ones; the method was immunoSEQ multiplex PCR. The repertoire holds fewer than 250,000 clones, with almost 80% as singletons. The sample taken for sequencing was PBMCs. The receptors derive from a man between 18 and 35 years old in good health and CMV-seronegative.

V gene TRBV4-1 combines with J gene TRBJ2-7; possible D gene TRBD1, 5 bases. There are 16 residues in the CDR3. Trimming cost V 3 bases and J 5 bases, with 20 bases left between them. CDR1 and CDR2 from the germline V gene are MGHRA and YSYEKL. CDR3 sequence: CASSHILQGARNEQYF. The CDR3 region has the DNA TGCGCCAGCAGCCACATACTTCAAGGGGCCCGGAACGAGCAGTACTTC.

The chain couples TRBV18 to TRBJ1-1, with D hard to call. The CDR3 totals 13 residues. With 0 bases removed from V and 9 bases from J, the gap between germline ends came to 11 bases. The germline CDR1 and CDR2 sequences are KGHSH and LQKENI. The DNA of the CDR3 is TGTGCCAGCTCACCACCAGACCGAGGGAAAGCTTTCTTT. This encodes CASSPPDRGKAFF.